Presented here are 10 T cell receptor beta chains from one specimen sequenced in a study of CD8 T cells in Susac syndrome. A quantity of about 0.45 to 1 ug RNA underwent reverse transcription using random hexamers. Via MiXCR, TCRdb re-called the immunoSEQ multiplex PCR reads, giving one row per CDR3 protein. Among about 400,000 distinct CDR3 sequences, 85% were seen once, and the ten largest hold about 0.12%. Sequencing was performed on CD8+ T cells from PBMCs. The receptors stem from a human donor with multiple sclerosis.

The chain joins TRBV27 to TRBJ1-5, with a tentative D call TRBD1 (6 bases). The CDR3 consists of 13 residues. Trimming cost V 5 bases and J 5 bases, with 10 bases left between them. CDR1 is MNHEY and CDR2 is SMNVEV in the germline V gene (reference sequence). The CDR3 here is CASSAGGDQPQHF. The CDR3 coding sequence is TGTGCCAGCAGTGCTGGGGGCGATCAGCCCCAGCATTTT.

The genes are TRBV10-3 and TRBJ2-1; 11 bases agree with TRBD2. Germline loops: CDR1 ENHRY, CDR2 SYGVKD. CDR3 length: 17 residues. V shed 4 bases and J 6 bases; nucleotides not matched to a gene: 11. CDR3 nucleotides: TGTGCCATCAGTGCGACAGGGGCTAGCGGGGGGACCAATGAGCAGTTCTTC. Its protein product is CAISATGASGGTNEQFF.

The chain uses TRBV12-3 or TRBV12-4 and TRBJ2-2; TRBD1 is a possible D gene (6 bases). CDR3 length: 14 residues. Trimming took off 5 bases at V and 3 bases at J, with 10 bases between the two ends. The CDR3 sequence: CASSPDRYTGELFF. Here the CDR3 DNA reads TGTGCCAGCAGTCCGGACAGATACACCGGGGAGCTGTTTTTT.

This chain's CDR3 is CASSLDGLEGYEKLFF. The CDR3 DNA follows: TGCGCCAGCAGCTTGGACGGCCTTGAGGGATACGAAAAACTGTTTTTT. The rearrangement uses TRBV5-1 and TRBJ1-4; no clear D. The CDR3 extends over 16 amino acids. Trimming stripped 0 bases from V and 8 bases from J, with 17 bases between. CDR1 and CDR2 from the germline V gene are SGHRS and YFSETQ.

V gene TRBV7-9 combines with J gene TRBJ1-1; D remains ambiguous. The germline CDR1 and CDR2 sequences are SEHNR and FQNEAQ (reference sequence). This CDR3 is built from 14 residues. The V end lost 1 base, the J end lost 1 base, and 7 bases lay between the germline ends. The CDR3 coding sequence is TGTGCCAGCAGCTTAGTCCGGCAGAACACTGAAGCTTTCTTT. Translation gives CASSLVRQNTEAFF.

V and J are TRBV29-1 and TRBJ2-1, with 9 nucleotides matching TRBD1. The germline V gene encodes CDR1 SQVTM and CDR2 ANQGSEA. J gave up 6 bases and V 4 bases, and 10 bases lay outside the gene matches. The CDR3 totals 15 residues. CDR3 DNA: TGCAGCGTTGGGGAGACAGGGGGGATGGTCAATGAGCAGTTCTTC. Translated, it gives CSVGETGGMVNEQFF.

The V gene is TRBV13, the J gene TRBJ2-7; no clear D gene. The CDR3 is made up of 13 amino acids. The germline V and J ends were trimmed by 0 bases and 6 bases, with 9 bases remaining between them. Germline lookup yields CDR1 PRHDT and CDR2 FYEKMQ (reference sequence). This CDR3 reads CASSLGQPGEQYF. In nucleotides, the CDR3 is TGTGCCAGCAGCTTAGGACAACCCGGCGAGCAGTACTTC.

This chain uses TRBV5-6 with TRBJ1-1; 9 bases line up with TRBD1. The CDR3 is 15 amino acids. V lost 2 bases, J lost 5 bases, and 7 bases stayed unmatched. Germline V gives CDR1 SGHDT, CDR2 YYEEEE. CDR3 bases: TGTGCCAGCAGCTTAGAACAGGGGGCGCTTACTGAAGCTTTCTTT. Translated, it gives CASSLEQGALTEAFF. The full variable domain, its missing parts supplied by reference TRBV5-6 and TRBJ1-1, is DAGVTQSPTHLIKTRGQQVTLRCSPKSGHDTVSWYQQALGQGPQFIFQYYEEEERQRGNFPDRFSGHQFPNYSSELNVNALLLGDSALYLCASSLEQGALTEAFFGQGTRLTVV.

This clonotype is a singleton in its sample. The chain uses TRBV11-2 and TRBJ2-7; 9 bases line up with TRBD1. V trimming: 4 bases; J trimming: 2 bases; junction bases outside the gene matches: 3. Germline-derived CDR1 and CDR2 are SGHAT and FQNNGV. The CDR3 runs 14 residues. The CDR3, as DNA: TGTGCCAGCAGCTGGTACAGGGGGCCCTACGAGCAGTACTTC. Translation: CASSWYRGPYEQYF.

V and J are TRBV7-9 and TRBJ1-2; 9 bases agree with TRBD1. CDR3 length equals 19 residues. V lost 5 bases, J lost 4 bases, and 20 bases stayed unmatched. Germline V CDR1 and CDR2: SEHNR, FQNEAQ (reference sequence). The CDR3 coding sequence is TGTGCCAGCAGCCCTAGCGGCGGGACAGGGAACCCCTTTAGCTATGGCTACACCTTC. Its translation is CASSPSGGTGNPFSYGYTF.